This TCR beta chain was identified in a study of T cells in Graves' hyperthyroidism and ophthalmopathy. Comments on this clonotype: Its cognate antigen is unknown.

Amplified TCR beta CDR3 regions came from RNA transcripts. HTBI primers were the set used in a first-round RT-PCR of the TCR CDR3. TCRdb re-called the multiplex PCR reads through MiXCR, storing one row per CDR3 protein. The table includes about 400,000 distinct CDR3 sequences, over 11% detected once. Diagnoses were made from clinical symptoms, serum measures (thyroxine and TRAb), thyroid ultrasound and orbital computed tomography. The authors took PBMCs from 8 to 10 ml fresh peripheral blood. Study findings and constraints: The model identified upcoming ophthalmopathy a median approximately six months ahead of onset. In blood, most of the thyroid clonotypes expanded above 0.001 were also present.

This sequence was found in a man in his fifties with Graves' ophthalmopathy. The sample comprised blood.

The CDR3 sequence is CASSDWASGYEQYF. The CDR3 region has the DNA TGTGCCAGCAGTGATTGGGCTAGCGGATACGAGCAGTACTTC. V gene TRBV6-1 combines with J gene TRBJ2-7; 7 bases align to TRBD2. This CDR3 contains 14 residues. J gave up 4 bases and V 3 bases, and 6 bases lay outside the gene matches. Germline CDR1 MNHNS, CDR2 SASEGT.